This T cell receptor beta chain came from a study of cytomegalovirus exposure and HLA in healthy donors. The CDR3 runs 17 residues. Germline CDR1 and CDR2: KGHSY and FQNENV. Trimming cost V 2 bases and J 3 bases, with 20 bases left between them. Produced via immunoSEQ multiplex PCR; TCRdb's table is partial and in-frame only. The repertoire has 65,000 to 80,000 clones, about 93% of them found once; the top ten carry roughly 2%. Whole-study findings and limits: There were a few CMV-associated chains whose specificity for CMV antigens was confirmed in vitro.

The donors were part of the roughly 130-subject validation cohort, which stood apart from the roughly 730-subject first cohort. In its sample, this clone was seen once. The antigen is unknown. The sequenced material came from PBMCs. V usage is TRBV16 and J usage is TRBJ2-7, with D hard to call. This receptor was obtained from a woman between 18 and 29 years old in good health and CMV-seronegative. The CDR3 nucleotides read TGTGCCAGCAGCCAAAATGGTGGGCCGGATGAAGACTACGAGCAGTACTTC. It yields the protein CASSQNGGPDEDYEQYF.